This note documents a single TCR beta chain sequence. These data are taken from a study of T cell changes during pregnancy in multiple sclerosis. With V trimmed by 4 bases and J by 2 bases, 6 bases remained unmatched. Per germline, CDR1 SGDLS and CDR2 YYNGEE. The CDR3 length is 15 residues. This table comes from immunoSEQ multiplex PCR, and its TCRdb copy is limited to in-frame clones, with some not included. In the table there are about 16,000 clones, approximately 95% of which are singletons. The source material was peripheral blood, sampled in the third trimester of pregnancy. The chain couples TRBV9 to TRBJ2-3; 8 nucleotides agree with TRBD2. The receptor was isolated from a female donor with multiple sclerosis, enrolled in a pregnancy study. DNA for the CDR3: TGTGCCAGCAGCCACGGGGGGGGAAACACAGATACGCAGTATTTT. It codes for CASSHGGGNTDTQYF.